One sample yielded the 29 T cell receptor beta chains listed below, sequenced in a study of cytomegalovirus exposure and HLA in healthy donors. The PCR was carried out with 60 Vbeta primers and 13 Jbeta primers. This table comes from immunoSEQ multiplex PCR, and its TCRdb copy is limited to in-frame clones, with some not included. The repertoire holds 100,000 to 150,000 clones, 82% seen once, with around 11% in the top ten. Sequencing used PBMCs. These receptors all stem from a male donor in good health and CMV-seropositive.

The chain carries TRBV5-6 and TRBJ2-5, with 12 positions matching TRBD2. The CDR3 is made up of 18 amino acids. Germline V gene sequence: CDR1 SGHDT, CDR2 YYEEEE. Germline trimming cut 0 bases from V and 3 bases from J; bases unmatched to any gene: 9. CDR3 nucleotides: TGTGCCAGCAGCTTGGTCGGTAGACTAGCGGGGGTAAAAGAGACCCAGTACTTC. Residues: CASSLVGRLAGVKETQYF. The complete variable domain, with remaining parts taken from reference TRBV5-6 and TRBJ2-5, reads DAGVTQSPTHLIKTRGQQVTLRCSPKSGHDTVSWYQQALGQGPQFIFQYYEEEERQRGNFPDRFSGHQFPNYSSELNVNALLLGDSALYLCASSLVGRLAGVKETQYFGPGTRLLVL.

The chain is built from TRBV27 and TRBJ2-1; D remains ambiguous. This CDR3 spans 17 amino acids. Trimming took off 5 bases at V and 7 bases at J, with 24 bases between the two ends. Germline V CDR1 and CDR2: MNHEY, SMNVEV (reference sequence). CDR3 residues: CASSHEWSEINGNEQFF. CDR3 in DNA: TGTGCCAGCAGTCACGAGTGGAGTGAGATAAATGGTAATGAGCAGTTCTTC.

The CDR3 DNA is TGCAGCTCCCTTCAAGAGACCCAGTACTTC. Its protein product is CSSLQETQYF. The chain employs TRBV29-1 and TRBJ2-5; D is ambiguous. The CDR3 is 10 amino acids. The germline V gene encodes CDR1 SQVTM and CDR2 ANQGSEA. Between the trimmed V and J ends, which lost 8 bases and 2 bases, there was a span of 6 bases.

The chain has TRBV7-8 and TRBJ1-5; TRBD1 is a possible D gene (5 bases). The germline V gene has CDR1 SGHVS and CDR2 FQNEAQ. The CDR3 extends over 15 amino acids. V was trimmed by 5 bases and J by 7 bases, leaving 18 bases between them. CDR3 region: CASSRSGEAHQPQHF. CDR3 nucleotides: TGTGCCAGCAGCCGATCGGGGGAGGCGCACCAGCCCCAGCATTTT.

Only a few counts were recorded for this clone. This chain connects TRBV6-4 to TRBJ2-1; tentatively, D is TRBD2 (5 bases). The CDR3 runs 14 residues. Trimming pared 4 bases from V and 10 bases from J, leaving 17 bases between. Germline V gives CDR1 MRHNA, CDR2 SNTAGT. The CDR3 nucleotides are TGTGCCAGCAGTGGGGGAGCGGACGTGGGAGAGCAGTTCTTC. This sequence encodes CASSGGADVGEQFF.

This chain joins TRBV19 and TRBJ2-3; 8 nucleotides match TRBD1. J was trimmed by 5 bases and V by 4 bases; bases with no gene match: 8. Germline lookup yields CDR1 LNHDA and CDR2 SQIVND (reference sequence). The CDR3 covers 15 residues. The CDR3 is CASSTPGGAGDTQYF. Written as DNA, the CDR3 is TGTGCCAGTAGTACCCCAGGGGGCGCGGGAGATACGCAGTATTTT.

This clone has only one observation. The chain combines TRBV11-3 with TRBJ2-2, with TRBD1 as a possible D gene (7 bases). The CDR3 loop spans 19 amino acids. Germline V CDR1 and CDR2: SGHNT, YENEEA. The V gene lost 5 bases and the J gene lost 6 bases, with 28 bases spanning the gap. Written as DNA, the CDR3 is TGTGCCAGCAGCCCGACAGGGTATCGGGTCGGGAGTGGTGCCGGGGAGCTGTTTTTT. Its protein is CASSPTGYRVGSGAGELFF.

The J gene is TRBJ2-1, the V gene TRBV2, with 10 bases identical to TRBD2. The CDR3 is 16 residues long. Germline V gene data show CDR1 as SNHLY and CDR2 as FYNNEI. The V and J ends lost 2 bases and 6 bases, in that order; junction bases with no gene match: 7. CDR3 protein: CASSELAGAGVNEQFF. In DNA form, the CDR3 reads TGTGCCAGCAGTGAACTAGCGGGAGCGGGTGTCAATGAGCAGTTCTTC. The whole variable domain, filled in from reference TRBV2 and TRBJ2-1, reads EPEVTQTPSHQVTQMGQEVILRCVPISNHLYFYWYRQILGQKVEFLVSFYNNEISEKSEIFDDQFSVERPDGSNFTLKIRSTKLEDSAMYFCASSELAGAGVNEQFFGPGTRLTVL.

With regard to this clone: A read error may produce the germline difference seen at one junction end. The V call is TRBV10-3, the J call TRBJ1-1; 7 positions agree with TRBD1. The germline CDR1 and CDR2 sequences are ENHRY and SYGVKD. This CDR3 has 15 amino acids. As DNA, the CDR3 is TGTGCCACCAGTTATTACAGGGGCGAGTCGACTGAAGCTTTCTTT. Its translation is CATSYYRGESTEAFF.

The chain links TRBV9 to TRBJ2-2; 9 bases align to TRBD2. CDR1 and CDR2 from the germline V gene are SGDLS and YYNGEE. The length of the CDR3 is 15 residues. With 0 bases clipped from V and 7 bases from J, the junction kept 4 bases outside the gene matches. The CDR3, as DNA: TGTGCCAGCAGCGTAGTCGGCGGGAGGGGCGGGGAGCTGTTTTTT. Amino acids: CASSVVGGRGGELFF. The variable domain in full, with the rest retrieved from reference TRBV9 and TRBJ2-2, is DSGVTQTPKHLITATGQRVTLRCSPRSGDLSVYWYQQSLDQGLQFLIQYYNGEERAKGNILERFSAQQFPDLHSELNLSSLELGDSALYFCASSVVGGRGGELFFGEGSRLTVL.

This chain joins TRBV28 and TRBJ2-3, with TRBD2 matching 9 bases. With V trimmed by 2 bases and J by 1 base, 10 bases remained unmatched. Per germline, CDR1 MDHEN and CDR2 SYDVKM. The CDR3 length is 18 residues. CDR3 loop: CASSLPSGGRAGTDTQYF. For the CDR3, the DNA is TGTGCCAGCAGTTTACCCTCCGGCGGGAGGGCCGGCACAGATACGCAGTATTTT.

In DNA, the CDR3 is TGTGCCAGCCTGCGAGCCTACGAGCAGTACTTC. This encodes CASLRAYEQYF. J is TRBJ2-7 and V is TRBV28; D is unresolved. Trimming took 8 bases from V and 2 from J, leaving 7 bases between them. Germline loops: CDR1 MDHEN, CDR2 SYDVKM. The CDR3 length is 11 residues.

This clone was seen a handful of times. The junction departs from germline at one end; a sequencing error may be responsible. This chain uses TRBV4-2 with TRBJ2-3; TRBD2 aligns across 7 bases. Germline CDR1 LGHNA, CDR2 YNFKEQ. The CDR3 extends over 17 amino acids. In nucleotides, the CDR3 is TGTGCCAGCACCCAAGTAGGACGTAGCGGGTACACAGATACGCAGTATTTT. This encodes CASTQVGRSGYTDTQYF.

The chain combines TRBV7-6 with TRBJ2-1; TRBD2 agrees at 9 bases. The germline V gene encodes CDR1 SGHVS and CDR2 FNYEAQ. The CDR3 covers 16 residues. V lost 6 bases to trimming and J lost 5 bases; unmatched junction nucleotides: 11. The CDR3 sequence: CASSQVAGAPDNEQFF. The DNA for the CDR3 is TGTGCCAGCAGTCAAGTAGCGGGAGCCCCGGACAATGAGCAGTTCTTC.

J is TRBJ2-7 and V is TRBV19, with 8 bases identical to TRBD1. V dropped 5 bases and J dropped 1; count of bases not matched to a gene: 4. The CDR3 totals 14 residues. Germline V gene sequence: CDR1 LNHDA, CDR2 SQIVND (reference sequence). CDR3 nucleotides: TGTGCCAGTAGTCCAGGGGGCGAGTCCTACGAGCAGTACTTC. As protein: CASSPGGESYEQYF.

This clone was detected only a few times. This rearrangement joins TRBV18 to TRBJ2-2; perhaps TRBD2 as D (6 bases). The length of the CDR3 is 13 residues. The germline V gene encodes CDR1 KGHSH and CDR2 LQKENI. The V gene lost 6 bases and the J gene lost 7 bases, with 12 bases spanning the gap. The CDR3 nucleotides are TGTGCCAGCTCCCGGCGGGATGTCGGGGAGCTGTTTTTT. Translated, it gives CASSRRDVGELFF.

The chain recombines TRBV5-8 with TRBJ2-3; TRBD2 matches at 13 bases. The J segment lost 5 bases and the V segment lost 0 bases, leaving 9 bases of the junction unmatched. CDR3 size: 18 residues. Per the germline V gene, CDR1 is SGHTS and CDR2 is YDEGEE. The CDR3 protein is CASSLGTSGSGSVDTQYF. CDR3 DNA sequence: TGTGCCAGCAGCTTGGGGACTAGCGGGAGTGGATCGGTAGATACGCAGTATTTT. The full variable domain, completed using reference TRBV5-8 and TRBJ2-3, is EAGVTQSPTHLIKTRGQQATLRCSPISGHTSVYWYQQALGLGLQFLLWYDEGEERNRGNFPPRFSGRQFPNYSSELNVNALELEDSALYLCASSLGTSGSGSVDTQYFGPGTRLTVL.

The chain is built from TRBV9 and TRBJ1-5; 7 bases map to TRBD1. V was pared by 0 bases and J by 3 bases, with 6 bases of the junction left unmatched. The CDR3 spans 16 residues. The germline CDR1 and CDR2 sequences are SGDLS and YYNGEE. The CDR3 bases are TGTGCCAGCAGCGTAGGGGGGACAGCCCTCAATCAGCCCCAGCATTTT. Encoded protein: CASSVGGTALNQPQHF.

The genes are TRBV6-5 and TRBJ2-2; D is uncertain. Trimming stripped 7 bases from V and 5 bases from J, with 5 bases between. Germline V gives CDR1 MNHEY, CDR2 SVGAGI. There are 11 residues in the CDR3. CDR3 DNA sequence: TGTGCCAGCACCCAGACCGGGGAGCTGTTTTTT. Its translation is CASTQTGELFF.

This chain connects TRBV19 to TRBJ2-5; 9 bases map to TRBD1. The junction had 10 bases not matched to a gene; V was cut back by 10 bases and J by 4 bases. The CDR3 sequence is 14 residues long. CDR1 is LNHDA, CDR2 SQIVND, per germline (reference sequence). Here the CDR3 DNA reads TGTGCCACCCGACCTGTGGACAGGGGAGAGACCCAGTACTTC. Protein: CATRPVDRGETQYF. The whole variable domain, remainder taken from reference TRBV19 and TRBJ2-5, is DGGITQSPKYLFRKEGQNVTLSCEQNLNHDAMYWYRQDPGQGLRLIYYSQIVNDFQKGDIAEGYSVSREKKESFPLTVTSAQKNPTAFYLCATRPVDRGETQYFGPGTRLLVL.

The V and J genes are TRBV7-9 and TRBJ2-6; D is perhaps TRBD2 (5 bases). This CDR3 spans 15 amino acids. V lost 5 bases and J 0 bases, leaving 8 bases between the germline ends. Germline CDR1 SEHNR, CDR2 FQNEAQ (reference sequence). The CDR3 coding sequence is TGTGCCAGCAGCCGCGGGTTCTCTGGGGCCAACGTCCTGACTTTC. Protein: CASSRGFSGANVLTF.

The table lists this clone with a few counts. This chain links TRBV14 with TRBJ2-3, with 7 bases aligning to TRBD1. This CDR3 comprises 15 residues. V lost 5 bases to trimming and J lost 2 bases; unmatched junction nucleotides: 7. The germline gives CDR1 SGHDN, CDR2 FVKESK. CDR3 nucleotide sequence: TGTGCCAGCAGCATCAGGGGGAGAGCCACAGATACGCAGTATTTT. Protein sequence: CASSIRGRATDTQYF. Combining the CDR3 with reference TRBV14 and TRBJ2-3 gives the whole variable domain EAGVTQFPSHSVIEKGQTVTLRCDPISGHDNLYWYRRVMGKEIKFLLHFVKESKQDESGMPNNRFLAERTGGTYSTLKVQPAELEDSGVYFCASSIRGRATDTQYFGPGTRLTVL.

In nucleotides, the CDR3 is TGTGCCAGCAGCGCCAGCGGGAGAGGGGATACGCAGTATTTT. The encoded protein is CASSASGRGDTQYF. This sequence joins TRBV7-2 and TRBJ2-3; 8 nucleotides line up with TRBD2. In germline, CDR1 is SGHTA, CDR2 FQGNSA. The CDR3 runs 14 residues. Trimming removed 5 bases from V and 6 bases from J; junction bases left unmatched: 7.

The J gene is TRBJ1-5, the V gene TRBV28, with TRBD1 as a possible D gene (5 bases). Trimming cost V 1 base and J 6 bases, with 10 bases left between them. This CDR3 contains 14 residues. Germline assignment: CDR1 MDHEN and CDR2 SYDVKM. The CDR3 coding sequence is TGTGCCAGCAGTTTATTCAGGGTGGGTCAGCCCCAGCATTTT. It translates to CASSLFRVGQPQHF.

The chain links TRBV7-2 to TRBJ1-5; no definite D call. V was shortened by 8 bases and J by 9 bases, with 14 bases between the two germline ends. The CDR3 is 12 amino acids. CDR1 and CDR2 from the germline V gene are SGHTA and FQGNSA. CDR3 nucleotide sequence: TGTGCCAGCCAAGTGGGGAGTGGGCCCCAGCATTTT. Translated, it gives CASQVGSGPQHF.

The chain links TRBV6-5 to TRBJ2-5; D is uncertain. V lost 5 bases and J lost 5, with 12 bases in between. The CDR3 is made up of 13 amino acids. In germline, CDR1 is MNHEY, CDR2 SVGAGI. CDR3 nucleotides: TGTGCCAGCAGTCAGTCCAGGTCGGAGACCCAGTACTTC. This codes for CASSQSRSETQYF.

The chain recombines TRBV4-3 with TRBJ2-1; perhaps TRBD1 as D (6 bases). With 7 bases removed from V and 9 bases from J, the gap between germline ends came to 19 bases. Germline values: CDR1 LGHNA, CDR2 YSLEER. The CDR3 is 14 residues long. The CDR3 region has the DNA TGCGCCAGCAAGAGACAGGCGGACTCCGGTGAGCAGTTCTTC. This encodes CASKRQADSGEQFF.

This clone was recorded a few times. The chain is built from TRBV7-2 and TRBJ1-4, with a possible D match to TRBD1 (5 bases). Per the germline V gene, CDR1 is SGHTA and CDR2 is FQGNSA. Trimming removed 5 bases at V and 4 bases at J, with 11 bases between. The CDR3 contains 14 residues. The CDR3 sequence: CASSLGGFNEKLFF. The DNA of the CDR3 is TGTGCCAGCAGCCTCGGGGGGTTTAATGAAAAACTGTTTTTT. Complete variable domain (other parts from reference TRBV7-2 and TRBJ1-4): GAGVSQSPSNKVTEKGKDVELRCDPISGHTALYWYRQSLGQGLEFLIYFQGNSAPDKSGLPSDRFSAERTGGSVSTLTIQRTQQEDSAVYLCASSLGGFNEKLFFGSGTQLSVL.

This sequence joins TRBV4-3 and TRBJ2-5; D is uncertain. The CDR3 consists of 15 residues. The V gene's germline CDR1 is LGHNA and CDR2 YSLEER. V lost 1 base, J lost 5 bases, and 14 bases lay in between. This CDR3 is CASSQGVGRSETQYF. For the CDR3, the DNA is TGCGCCAGCAGCCAAGGGGTGGGCAGATCGGAGACCCAGTACTTC.